These 10 T cell receptor beta chains were all obtained from the same sample, sequenced in a study of response to subunit inactivated influenza vaccine (dated by TCRdb to 2017 to 2018). The library was built by means of RT-PCR. The sequencing machine was an Illumina HiSeq 2500. In-frame beta chains were kept once TCRdb had trimmed the public reads at Q25 with fastp and called clones with MiXCR. Every CDR3 protein is listed once, alongside the most common genes and DNA of its rows. For this sample the table gives about 160,000 distinct CDR3 sequences, of which about 11% were detected only once. About an eighth of the sample lies in the top ten. Interpreted using the paper, the time point label stands for: around 42 days after influenza vaccine administration. The sample in question was non-naive T cells sorted from PBMCs, obtained about 40 days after vaccination. The sample's cell subset or site label, decoded: memory T cell fraction. The receptors shown here come from a middle-aged man who received an inactivated influenza vaccine. Donor details come from another sample of the same person, matched by shared clones.

This clonotype was seen only a few times. The chain uses TRBV19 and TRBJ2-1, with D maybe TRBD1 (6 bases). V was cut by 4 bases and J by 3 bases, with 10 bases left in between. The germline V gene has CDR1 LNHDA and CDR2 SQIVND (reference sequence). CDR3 length: 14 residues. CDR3 coding DNA: TGTGCCAGTAGTAGGCAGGGGAACTACAATGAGCAGTTCTTC. Translated, it gives CASSRQGNYNEQFF. The full variable domain, in which reference TRBV19 and TRBJ2-1 provide the parts outside the CDR3, is DGGITQSPKYLFRKEGQNVTLSCEQNLNHDAMYWYRQDPGQGLRLIYYSQIVNDFQKGDIAEGYSVSREKKESFPLTVTSAQKNPTAFYLCASSRQGNYNEQFFGPGTRLTVL.

This chain joins TRBV14 and TRBJ2-3; 8 bases match TRBD2. Looked up from germline, CDR1 is SGHDN and CDR2 is FVKESK. Trimming at V came to 4 bases and at J to 0 bases, leaving 6 bases not matched to a gene. This CDR3 is 16 amino acids long. Written as DNA, the CDR3 is TGTGCCAGCAGCCCTTTTAGCGGGACCAGCACAGATACGCAGTATTTT. Translation: CASSPFSGTSTDTQYF.

This clonotype has ten or more counts. The chain couples TRBV5-5 to TRBJ2-1; 11 nucleotides line up with TRBD2. The CDR3 loop spans 16 amino acids. With 4 bases clipped from V and 5 bases from J, the junction kept 8 bases outside the gene matches. Germline CDR1 reads SGHKS; CDR2 reads YYEKEE (reference sequence). The CDR3 DNA follows: TGTGCCAGCAGCCGGTATACTAGCGGGGGTAACAATGAGCAGTTCTTC. It yields the protein CASSRYTSGGNNEQFF. Full variable domain (rest looked up from reference TRBV5-5 and TRBJ2-1): DAGVTQSPTHLIKTRGQQVTLRCSPISGHKSVSWYQQVLGQGPQFIFQYYEKEERGRGNFPDRFSARQFPNYSSELNVNALLLGDSALYLCASSRYTSGGNNEQFFGPGTRLTVL.

This clonotype was seen more than once but under ten times. The rearrangement links TRBV6-5 to TRBJ2-1; TRBD2 agrees at 11 bases. Germline CDR1 reads MNHEY; CDR2 reads SVGAGI. CDR3 length: 15 residues. V was pared by 7 bases and J by 5 bases, with 7 bases of the junction left unmatched. This CDR3 reads CASKILAGVHNEQFF. The CDR3 coding sequence is TGTGCCAGCAAGATACTAGCGGGAGTCCACAATGAGCAGTTCTTC.

This clonotype came up a few times. The chain has TRBV11-1 and TRBJ1-2, with 7 bases fitting TRBD1. J lost 0 bases, V lost 5 bases, and 24 bases had no gene match. Germline assignment: CDR1 SGHAT and CDR2 FQDESV (reference sequence). CDR3 length equals 21 residues. CDR3 DNA sequence: TGTGCCAGCAGCCCTTTTCCCCAATTGGACAGGTCGCCGTTAGCTAACTATGGCTACACCTTC. This sequence encodes CASSPFPQLDRSPLANYGYTF.

The chain carries TRBV9 and TRBJ2-6, with 7 bases fitting TRBD2. With V trimmed by 0 bases and J by 0 bases, 3 bases remained unmatched. CDR1 and CDR2 (germline): SGDLS, YYNGEE. The CDR3 extends over 17 amino acids. The CDR3 DNA sequence: TGTGCCAGCAGCGTAGCTACGGGGGGCTCTGGGGCCAACGTCCTGACTTTC. As protein: CASSVATGGSGANVLTF.

This clonotype was seen only a few times. The chain combines TRBV5-6 with TRBJ2-1, with D perhaps matching TRBD2 (6 bases). CDR1 and CDR2 from the germline V gene are SGHDT and YYEEEE. Between the trimmed V and J ends, which lost 5 bases and 8 bases, there was a span of 8 bases. The CDR3 runs to 11 residues. CDR3: CASRWGDEQFF. The CDR3 region has the DNA TGTGCCAGCAGGTGGGGGGATGAGCAGTTCTTC.

This clonotype was counted only a few times. The chain has TRBV7-2 and TRBJ2-5; D possibly corresponds to TRBD2 (6 bases). CDR1 and CDR2 from the germline V gene are SGHTA and FQGNSA. The V end lost 5 bases, the J end lost 5 bases, and 15 bases lay between the germline ends. The CDR3 is made up of 14 amino acids. The CDR3 DNA follows: TGTGCCAGCAGCCCAGGACTACCCGGGGAGACCCAGTACTTC. This codes for CASSPGLPGETQYF.

The chain uses TRBV2 and TRBJ2-1; a possible D gene is TRBD2 (6 bases). Trimming stripped 6 bases from V and 9 bases from J, with 15 bases between. CDR1 and CDR2 from the germline V gene are SNHLY and FYNNEI. The CDR3 is 13 amino acids. The CDR3: CASRRTINGEQFF. Written as DNA, the CDR3 is TGTGCCAGCAGAAGGACTATCAACGGTGAGCAGTTCTTC.

This clonotype came up a few times. This chain connects TRBV27 to TRBJ2-1, with 7 positions matching TRBD1. Germline V lookup: CDR1 MNHEY, CDR2 SMNVEV (reference sequence). The CDR3 loop spans 17 amino acids. V shed 2 bases, J shed 0 bases, and the junction held 7 bases outside the gene matches. CDR3 amino acids: CASSLGAGTASYNEQFF. The CDR3 nucleotides read TGTGCCAGCAGTTTAGGCGCCGGGACAGCCTCCTACAATGAGCAGTTCTTC.